This TCR beta chain appears in the sequencing data of a study of CD8 T cells in Susac syndrome. An amount of RNA that ranged from 0.5 to 1 ug was reverse transcribed with random hexamers. One entry per CDR3 protein results from TCRdb running MiXCR on the immunoSEQ multiplex PCR reads. This table has approximately 120,000 distinct CDR3 sequences, more than 90% appearing once. General study results and limits: In total CD8+ repertoires, approximately 15 Susac-specific public clones were found, and four or five in CD8+ TEMRA repertoires.

Trimming removed 8 bases at V and 7 bases at J, with 19 bases between. The CDR3 covers 14 residues. The germline gives CDR1 MNHEY, CDR2 SMNVEV (reference sequence). With regard to this clonotype: Its antigen is unidentified.

This chain connects TRBV27 to TRBJ2-3, with D unresolved. Material: CD8+ T cells from PBMCs. This clonotype was sampled from a human donor with Susac syndrome. The CDR3 spells CASSPWQDPNTQYF. As DNA, the CDR3 is TGTGCCAGCTCTCCTTGGCAGGATCCGAATACGCAGTATTTT.